These T cell receptor beta chains were read from a single sample in a study of PD-1 blockade in mismatch repair-deficient tumors. The method was immunoSEQ multiplex PCR; TCRdb's version includes in-frame clones alone and lacks a portion of them. This sample has about 24,000 clones, with nearly 85% found just once. This material consisted of peripheral blood, taken 12 weeks after starting pembrolizumab. Source of these receptors: an adult with mismatch repair-deficient cancer. CDR3s include the opening cysteine and the closing phenylalanine or tryptophan. D genes are given only for firm matches. Size is omitted from some rows. Given values are once, few, many or a class for expanded clones.

v_gene: TRBV10-2; abundance: NA; d_gene: TRBD1; j_gene: TRBJ1-2; CDR3aa: CASSEWDRELYTF; CDR3nt: TGCGCCAGCAGTGAATGGGACAGGGAGCTCTACACCTTC
v_gene: TRBV14; abundance: once; d_gene: TRBD1; j_gene: TRBJ2-3; CDR3aa: CASSPQPLPMTGGRTDTQYF; CDR3nt: TGTGCCAGCAGCCCCCAACCCTTACCTATGACAGGGGGACGGACAGATACGCAGTATTTT
v_gene: TRBV6-5; abundance: NA; d_gene: TRBD2; j_gene: TRBJ2-7; CDR3aa: CASSYTSGSYEQYF; CDR3nt: TGTGCCAGCAGTTACACTAGCGGCTCCTACGAGCAGTACTTC
v_gene: TRBV20-1; abundance: NA; d_gene: NA; j_gene: TRBJ1-1; CDR3aa: CSARVRNQAFF; CDR3nt: TGCAGTGCTAGAGTCAGGAACCAAGCTTTCTTT
v_gene: TRBV5-8; abundance: few; d_gene: TRBD2; j_gene: TRBJ2-3; CDR3aa: CASSDGTTNTQYF; CDR3nt: TGTGCCAGCAGCGACGGGACTACCAATACGCAGTATTTT
v_gene: TRBV5-1; abundance: NA; d_gene: TRBD1; j_gene: TRBJ2-3; CDR3aa: CASRVATGGRFADTQYF; CDR3nt: TGCGCCAGCAGAGTTGCGACAGGGGGTAGATTCGCAGATACGCAGTATTTT
v_gene: TRBV11-2; abundance: once; d_gene: NA; j_gene: TRBJ1-1; CDR3aa: CASSLVSEAFF; CDR3nt: TGTGCCAGCAGCTTAGTCTCAGAAGCTTTCTTT
v_gene: TRBV7-6; abundance: NA; d_gene: NA; j_gene: TRBJ1-3; CDR3aa: CASSLGRDSGNTIYF; CDR3nt: TGTGCCAGCAGCTTAGGCCGTGACTCTGGAAACACCATATATTTT
v_gene: TRBV27; abundance: once; d_gene: TRBD1; j_gene: TRBJ1-1; CDR3aa: CASSSRTGHTEAFF; CDR3nt: TGTGCCAGCAGCTCTCGGACAGGCCACACTGAAGCTTTCTTT
v_gene: TRBV5-1; abundance: medium-sized; d_gene: TRBD1; j_gene: TRBJ2-1; CDR3aa: CASSPAAYGQGTRSEQFF; CDR3nt: TGCGCCAGCAGCCCAGCGGCTTACGGACAGGGAACCCGGAGTGAGCAGTTCTTC
v_gene: TRBV28; abundance: NA; d_gene: TRBD1; j_gene: TRBJ2-4; CDR3aa: CASSLFNRGLGKNIQYF; CDR3nt: TGTGCCAGCAGTTTATTCAACAGGGGGCTAGGCAAAAACATTCAGTACTTC
v_gene: TRBV13; abundance: NA; d_gene: TRBD1; j_gene: TRBJ1-2; CDR3aa: CASSSTQGAGYGYTF; CDR3nt: TGTGCCAGCAGCTCGACACAGGGGGCAGGCTATGGCTACACCTTC
v_gene: TRBV7-3; abundance: few; d_gene: NA; j_gene: TRBJ2-1; CDR3aa: CASSSGNPHEQFF; CDR3nt: TGTGCCAGCAGCTCAGGGAACCCCCATGAGCAGTTCTTC
v_gene: TRBV5-6; abundance: NA; d_gene: NA; j_gene: TRBJ2-3; CDR3aa: CASSLYHPGRKTDTQYF; CDR3nt: TGTGCCAGCAGCTTGTACCACCCGGGAAGGAAGACAGATACGCAGTATTTT
v_gene: TRBV11-2; abundance: NA; d_gene: TRBD2; j_gene: TRBJ2-5; CDR3aa: CASRLRGGRAARETQYF; CDR3nt: TGTGCCAGCAGACTCAGGGGCGGGAGGGCCGCTCGAGAGACCCAGTACTTC
v_gene: TRBV28; abundance: NA; d_gene: NA; j_gene: TRBJ1-5; CDR3aa: CASTSTLRQPQHF; CDR3nt: TGTGCCAGCACCTCCACTCTGAGACAGCCCCAGCATTTT
v_gene: TRBV29-1; abundance: NA; d_gene: TRBD1; j_gene: TRBJ1-1; CDR3aa: CSVESRDRGRVYTEAFF; CDR3nt: TGCAGCGTTGAAAGCCGGGACAGGGGGCGGGTGTACACTGAAGCTTTCTTT
v_gene: TRBV6-5; abundance: NA; d_gene: TRBD1; j_gene: TRBJ2-7; CDR3aa: CASSPPGQGSYEQYF; CDR3nt: TGTGCCAGCAGTCCGCCGGGACAGGGGTCCTACGAGCAGTACTTC
v_gene: TRBV6-4; abundance: once; d_gene: NA; j_gene: TRBJ2-1; CDR3aa: CASSEKARYNEQFF; CDR3nt: TGTGCCAGCAGTGAAAAGGCCCGATACAATGAGCAGTTCTTC
v_gene: TRBV18; abundance: NA; d_gene: NA; j_gene: TRBJ1-5; CDR3aa: CASSPSRAEGNQPQHF; CDR3nt: TGTGCCAGCTCACCATCGCGGGCGGAGGGCAATCAGCCCCAGCATTTT
v_gene: TRBV7-9; abundance: NA; d_gene: TRBD1; j_gene: TRBJ2-1; CDR3aa: CASSPPGQQYNEQFF; CDR3nt: TGTGCCAGCAGCCCCCCGGGACAGCAATACAATGAGCAGTTCTTC
v_gene: TRBV4-1; abundance: NA; d_gene: TRBD2; j_gene: TRBJ2-7; CDR3aa: CASSQTGTSSYEQYF; CDR3nt: TGCGCCAGCAGCCAGACCGGGACTAGCAGTTACGAGCAGTACTTC
v_gene: TRBV7-2; abundance: NA; d_gene: NA; j_gene: TRBJ2-1; CDR3aa: CASSLASREDEQFF; CDR3nt: TGTGCCAGCAGCTTAGCGAGCAGGGAGGATGAGCAGTTCTTC
v_gene: TRBV9; abundance: NA; d_gene: NA; j_gene: TRBJ2-2; CDR3aa: CASSVGTVNTGELFF; CDR3nt: TGTGCCAGCAGCGTAGGGACAGTGAACACCGGGGAGCTGTTTTTT
v_gene: TRBV28; abundance: NA; d_gene: NA; j_gene: TRBJ1-6; CDR3aa: CASSLESGANSPLHF; CDR3nt: TGTGCCAGCAGTTTGGAGTCCGGTGCGAATTCACCCCTCCACTTT
v_gene: TRBV2; abundance: few; d_gene: NA; j_gene: TRBJ2-7; CDR3aa: CASNREKGNEQYF; CDR3nt: TGTGCCAGCAACAGGGAGAAGGGCAACGAGCAGTACTTC
v_gene: TRBV6-5; abundance: few; d_gene: TRBD2; j_gene: TRBJ2-3; CDR3aa: CASRNSGASTDTQYF; CDR3nt: TGTGCCAGCAGGAATAGCGGGGCGAGCACAGATACGCAGTATTTT
v_gene: TRBV7-8; abundance: once; d_gene: NA; j_gene: TRBJ1-2; CDR3aa: CASSRGRGTNYGYTF; CDR3nt: TGTGCCAGCAGCCGGGGACGAGGAACTAACTATGGCTACACCTTC
v_gene: TRBV25-1; abundance: NA; d_gene: TRBD1; j_gene: TRBJ2-2; CDR3aa: CASSEDRDTGELFF; CDR3nt: TGTGCCAGCAGTGAGGACAGGGACACCGGGGAGCTGTTTTTT
v_gene: TRBV11-3; abundance: NA; d_gene: TRBD1; j_gene: TRBJ2-5; CDR3aa: CASSLDQVGTGRETQYF; CDR3nt: TGTGCCAGCAGCTTAGATCAGGTTGGGACAGGGAGAGAGACCCAGTACTTC
v_gene: TRBV28; abundance: NA; d_gene: NA; j_gene: TRBJ2-5; CDR3aa: CASSLIMDNKETQYF; CDR3nt: TGTGCCAGCAGTTTAATTATGGACAACAAAGAGACCCAGTACTTC
v_gene: TRBV5-1; abundance: NA; d_gene: NA; j_gene: TRBJ2-2; CDR3aa: CASSFRGATGELFF; CDR3nt: TGCGCCAGCAGCTTCCGAGGAGCCACCGGGGAGCTGTTTTTT
v_gene: TRBV12-5; abundance: NA; d_gene: NA; j_gene: TRBJ2-2; CDR3aa: CASGRNTGELFF; CDR3nt: TGTGCTAGTGGCAGGAACACCGGGGAGCTGTTTTTT
v_gene: TRBV7-9; abundance: NA; d_gene: NA; j_gene: TRBJ1-4; CDR3aa: CASSLGRLPNEKLFF; CDR3nt: TGTGCCAGCAGCCTGGGACGGCTGCCTAATGAAAAACTGTTTTTT
v_gene: TRBV27; abundance: NA; d_gene: TRBD1; j_gene: TRBJ2-5; CDR3aa: CASSSSGQGRRETQYF; CDR3nt: TGTGCCAGCAGTTCCTCCGGACAGGGTAGACGGGAGACCCAGTACTTC
v_gene: TRBV28; abundance: NA; d_gene: TRBD1; j_gene: TRBJ2-5; CDR3aa: CASSTYWDREVGETQYF; CDR3nt: TGTGCCAGCAGTACCTACTGGGACAGGGAGGTTGGAGAGACCCAGTACTTC
v_gene: TRBV10-1; abundance: NA; d_gene: NA; j_gene: TRBJ1-5; CDR3aa: CASSERVRGHKEQPQHF; CDR3nt: TGCGCCAGCAGTGAAAGGGTGCGGGGACATAAAGAACAGCCCCAGCATTTT
v_gene: TRBV18; abundance: NA; d_gene: NA; j_gene: TRBJ2-1; CDR3aa: CASSPQGPNEQFF; CDR3nt: TGTGCCAGCTCACCCCAGGGCCCCAATGAGCAGTTCTTC
v_gene: TRBV27; abundance: NA; d_gene: TRBD2; j_gene: TRBJ2-1; CDR3aa: CASSLGTSGNNEQFF; CDR3nt: TGTGCCAGCTCGTTGGGGACTAGCGGGAACAATGAGCAGTTCTTC
v_gene: TRBV5-8; abundance: NA; d_gene: TRBD2; j_gene: TRBJ2-5; CDR3aa: CASSFAGGKETQYF; CDR3nt: TGTGCCAGCAGCTTTGCGGGAGGGAAAGAGACCCAGTACTTC
v_gene: TRBV19; abundance: NA; d_gene: NA; j_gene: TRBJ2-1; CDR3aa: CASSMGGRENNEQFF; CDR3nt: TGTGCCAGTAGTATGGGGGGGCGTGAAAACAATGAGCAGTTCTTC
v_gene: TRBV27; abundance: NA; d_gene: TRBD2; j_gene: TRBJ2-3; CDR3aa: CASSLLGRGDTQYF; CDR3nt: TGTGCCAGCAGTTTACTCGGGAGGGGAGATACGCAGTATTTT
v_gene: TRBV21-1; abundance: NA; d_gene: NA; j_gene: TRBJ2-7; CDR3aa: CASSKVRGSTYEQYF; CDR3nt: TGTGCCAGCAGCAAAGTCCGCGGGAGTACCTACGAGCAGTACTTC
v_gene: TRBV5-4; abundance: NA; d_gene: TRBD2; j_gene: TRBJ2-1; CDR3aa: CASSPTSGRGGYNEQFF; CDR3nt: TGTGCCAGCAGCCCCACTAGCGGGAGAGGTGGGTACAATGAGCAGTTCTTC
v_gene: TRBV5-1; abundance: NA; d_gene: TRBD2; j_gene: TRBJ2-7; CDR3aa: CASSYHSSGMSDEQYF; CDR3nt: TGCGCCAGCAGCTACCACTCTAGCGGGATGAGCGACGAGCAGTACTTC
v_gene: TRBV30; abundance: once; d_gene: NA; j_gene: TRBJ2-7; CDR3aa: CAWSVGPPGEQYF; CDR3nt: TGTGCCTGGAGTGTAGGACCCCCGGGGGAGCAGTACTTC
v_gene: TRBV28; abundance: NA; d_gene: TRBD1; j_gene: TRBJ2-1; CDR3aa: CASSPHQTGGVNEQFF; CDR3nt: TGTGCCAGCAGTCCGCATCAGACAGGGGGTGTCAATGAGCAGTTCTTC
v_gene: TRBV2; abundance: once; d_gene: NA; j_gene: TRBJ2-7; CDR3aa: CASSQEQGPEQYF; CDR3nt: TGTGCCAGCAGCCAAGAGCAGGGTCCCGAGCAGTACTTC
v_gene: TRBV5-1; abundance: NA; d_gene: NA; j_gene: TRBJ2-1; CDR3aa: CASSLAGSSYNEQFF; CDR3nt: TGCGCCAGCAGCCTGGCAGGTAGCTCCTACAATGAGCAGTTCTTC
v_gene: TRBV6-1; abundance: NA; d_gene: TRBD2; j_gene: TRBJ2-3; CDR3aa: CASSDEARENPPDTQYF; CDR3nt: TGTGCCAGCAGTGATGAGGCGCGGGAGAACCCTCCCGATACGCAGTATTTT
v_gene: TRBV2; abundance: NA; d_gene: NA; j_gene: TRBJ2-4; CDR3aa: CASMPGLAKNIQYF; CDR3nt: TGTGCCAGCATGCCGGGTTTAGCCAAAAACATTCAGTACTTC
v_gene: TRBV9; abundance: NA; d_gene: TRBD2; j_gene: TRBJ2-2; CDR3aa: CASSVGLAATGELFF; CDR3nt: TGTGCCAGCAGCGTAGGTCTAGCGGCGACCGGGGAGCTGTTTTTT
v_gene: TRBV10-2; abundance: NA; d_gene: TRBD2; j_gene: TRBJ2-1; CDR3aa: CASPRLAGGSYEQFF; CDR3nt: TGCGCCAGCCCTAGACTAGCGGGAGGGTCTTATGAGCAGTTCTTC